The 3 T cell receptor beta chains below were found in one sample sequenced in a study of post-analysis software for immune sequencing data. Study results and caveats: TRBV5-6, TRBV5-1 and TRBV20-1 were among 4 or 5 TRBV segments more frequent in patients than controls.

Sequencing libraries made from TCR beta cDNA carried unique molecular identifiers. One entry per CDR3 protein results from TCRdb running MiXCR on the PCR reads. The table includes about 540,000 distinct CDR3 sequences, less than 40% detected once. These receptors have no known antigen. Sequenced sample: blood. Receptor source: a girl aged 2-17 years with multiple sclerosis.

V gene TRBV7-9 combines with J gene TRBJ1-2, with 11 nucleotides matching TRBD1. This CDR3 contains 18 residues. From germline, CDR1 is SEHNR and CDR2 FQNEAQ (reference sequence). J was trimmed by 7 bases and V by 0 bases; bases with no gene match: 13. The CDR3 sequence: CASSLAHPGQGAFGGYTF. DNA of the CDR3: TGTGCCAGCAGCTTAGCGCACCCTGGACAGGGGGCGTTTGGTGGCTACACCTTC.

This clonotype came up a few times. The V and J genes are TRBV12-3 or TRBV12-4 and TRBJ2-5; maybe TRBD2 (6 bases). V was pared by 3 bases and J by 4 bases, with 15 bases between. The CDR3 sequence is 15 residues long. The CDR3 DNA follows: TGTGCCAGCAGTTTTTGGGAGGCGCGGAGAGAGACCCAGTACTTC. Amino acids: CASSFWEARRETQYF.

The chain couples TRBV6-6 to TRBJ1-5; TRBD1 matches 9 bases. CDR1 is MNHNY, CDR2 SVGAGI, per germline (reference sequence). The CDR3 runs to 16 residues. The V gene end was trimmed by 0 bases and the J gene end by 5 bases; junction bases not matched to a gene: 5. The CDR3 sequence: CASSYSLDRGHQPQHF. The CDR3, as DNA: TGTGCCAGCAGTTACTCCCTGGACAGGGGTCATCAGCCCCAGCATTTT.